The entry that follows covers one T cell receptor beta chain sequence. Its recognized antigen is unknown. The input lacks base qualities; no much larger clone sits a single base away. TCR beta CDR3 regions were amplified from genomic DNA by bias-controlled multiplex PCR with the immunoSEQ v3 hsTCRB kit. The TCR libraries were sequenced on an Illumina NextSeq 500 to 2 million to 2.5 million read pairs for survey level or roughly 4.5-6.5 million read pairs for deep level. The source study handled its data this way. V, D and J genes were assigned, non-productive sequences were removed, and clonality was reported by immunoSEQ Analyzer software. Repertoires were compared using productive Simpson clonality and Morisita overlap index of productive TRB rearrangements between infused TIL and blood. Absolute clonotype counts in blood were estimated by multiplying the lymphocyte count by the CD3+ fraction and by the productive frequency of the clone. The table was pulled from immuneACCESS by TCRdb, which kept in-frame rearrangements only. Such tables lose some clones; where checked, under half of the loss comes from unresolved V genes, and the rest has no known cause. The V and J calls and clone size are taken from that table; D and trimming were inferred from the DNA. This sample gives 45,000 to 75,000 clones in total; about 69% of them show up just once. Roughly 7% of the sample is held by the ten biggest clonotypes.

The CDR3 runs 15 residues from the cysteine to the phenylalanine. Of all the DNA, just the CDR3 is kept, 45 bases in frame from base 1. Clipping removes 5 bases from V and 0 bases from J, with 6 as the unmatched junction base count. The germline V gene sets CDR1 to SGHAT and CDR2 to FQNNGV. The label giving this sample's time point can be read as: pre-treatment sample, taken before nivolumab and TIL therapy. A phase I trial run at two centers enrolled adults with stage 4 NSCLC between late 2017 and 2020. Samples were obtained from a single-arm, open-label phase I trial in which tumor-infiltrating lymphocyte therapy with nivolumab was evaluated in advanced non-small cell lung cancer. Blood mononuclear cells from EDTA tubes were isolated by Ficoll gradient, snap-frozen as pellets, and DNA was extracted with a Qiagen mini-prep kit. This sample was taken from a study of TIL therapy for anti-PD-1-resistant metastatic lung cancer (dated by TCRdb to 2020 to 2023). Background on the whole study: Tumors were collected before any PD-1/PD-L1 blockade, after which patients were given nivolumab, and patients who progressed were given lymphodepletion, an infusion of expanded TIL and IL-2. Enrolled patients had a median age of around 50 years (range about 38-85) and a median tumor PD-L1 proportion score of about 5.9%. Most of the cohort had lung adenocarcinoma, a few tumors were EGFR-mutant and two were ALK-rearranged, and half of the patients were current or former smokers. Across the cohort, whole-exome sequencing showed a median non-synonymous tumor mutation burden of roughly 1.5 mutations per megabase. T cell receptor beta sequencing of tumor and peripheral blood served to follow clonotypes across the tumor, the expanded TIL product, and serial blood samples. Beyond this particular receptor, the publication reports: Because the cohort was highly selected, with more treatment-naive, never-smoker and oncogene-addicted patients than is typical, generalizability is limited. The baseline peripheral repertoire was partially replaced by infused TIL clonotypes, which then decayed over months, and persistence showed no apparent association with response. The study protocol defined all tumor marker inferences as exploratory.

Recombination connected TRBV11-2 to TRBJ2-7; TRBD2 aligns with 8 central bases. Sequenced material: blood, taken at baseline. This TCR was sampled from a person aged 25-79 years with non-small cell lung cancer. In nucleotide form, the sequence is TGTGCCAGCAGCCTTACTAGCGGCCACTCCTACGAGCAGTACTTC. Its product reads: CASSLTSGHSYEQYF. Here the CDR3 is joined to the reference TRBV11-2 and TRBJ2-7 genes, and the full variable domain is: EAGVAQSPRYKIIEKRQSVAFWCNPISGHATLYWYQQILGQGPKLLIQFQNNGVVDDSQLPKDRFSAERLKGVDSTLKIQPAKLEDSAVYLCASSLTSGHSYEQYFGPGTRLTVT.